This TCR beta chain comes out of a study of T-cell reconstitution after alpha-beta-depleted transplantation in children. Notes on the study in general: Day-60 TCRbeta diversity that was high in some patients was derived from surviving recipient T cells and thymic progenitors. Newly generated T cells supplied most T-cell counts and diversity one year post-transplant. Reports say that about two months after transplant, the alpha-beta T cells came out of several hundred graft clones that had expanded.

This clonotype was found a few times. The target antigen is unknown. The V segment lost 6 bases and the J segment 7 bases; nucleotides outside the gene matches: 7. The germline V gene has CDR1 MDHEN and CDR2 SYDVKM. The CDR3 is 15 residues long. Unique molecular identifiers featured in how the TCRbeta library was prepared. TCRdb re-called the PCR reads through MiXCR, storing one row per CDR3 protein. Of about 900,000 distinct CDR3 sequences detected, about 30% appear once; the ten largest clones hold roughly 30%. The origin of this receptor is a boy younger than two who had a stem cell transplant for SCID, so the T cells may come from the graft donor. Specimen: PBMCs, mostly from graft donor cells, collected 360 days after TCRalphabeta/CD19-depleted stem cell transplant. J is TRBJ1-4 and V is TRBV28; 11 positions agree with TRBD1. The CDR3 DNA reads TGTGCCAGCAGATCGGGGACAGGGGGGGGTGAAAAACTGTTTTTT. This translates into CASRSGTGGGEKLFF.